Given below is one TCR beta chain in context. Germline V gene lookup returns CDR1 MNHEY and CDR2 SVGAGI. The V end lost 5 bases, the J end lost 3 bases, and 5 bases lay between the germline ends. The CDR3 covers 11 residues. The sample comes from a study of OX40 agonist ivuxolimab in advanced cancers. Study summary: Patients received ivuxolimab, an agonistic anti-OX40 (CD134) antibody.

Only in-frame clones appear in the TCRdb table, and some are missing; sequencing was by immunoSEQ multiplex PCR. This table has 55,000 to 65,000 clones, roughly 92% appearing once. The sequence was collected from an adult with an advanced solid tumor such as melanoma, head and neck, liver or kidney cancer. Sequences were derived from CD4+ or CD8+ T cells sorted from blood, sampled in a trial of the OX40 agonist ivuxolimab. This sequence joins TRBV6-5 and TRBJ2-7; D is unresolved. CDR3 amino acids: CASSLNYEQYF. The CDR3 DNA is TGTGCCAGCAGTCTGAACTACGAGCAGTACTTC.